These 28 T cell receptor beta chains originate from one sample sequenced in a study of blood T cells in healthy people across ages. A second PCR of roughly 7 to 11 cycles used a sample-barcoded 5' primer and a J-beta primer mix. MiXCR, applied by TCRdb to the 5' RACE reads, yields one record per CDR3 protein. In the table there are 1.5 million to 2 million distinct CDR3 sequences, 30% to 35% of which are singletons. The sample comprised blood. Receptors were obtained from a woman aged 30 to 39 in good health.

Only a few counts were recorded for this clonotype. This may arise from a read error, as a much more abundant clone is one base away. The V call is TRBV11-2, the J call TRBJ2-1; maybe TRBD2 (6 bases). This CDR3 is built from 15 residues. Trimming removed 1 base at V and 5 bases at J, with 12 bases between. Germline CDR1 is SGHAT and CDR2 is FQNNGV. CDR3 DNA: TGTGCCAGCAGCTTAGGGAGTAGCGGAAACAATGAGCAGTTCTTC. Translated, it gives CASSLGSSGNNEQFF.

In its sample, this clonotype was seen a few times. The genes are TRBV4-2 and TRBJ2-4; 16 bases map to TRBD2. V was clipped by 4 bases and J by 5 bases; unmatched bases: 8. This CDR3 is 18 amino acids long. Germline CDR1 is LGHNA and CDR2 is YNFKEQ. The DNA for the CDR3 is TGTGCCAGCAGCCCGGGACTAGCGGGAGGGGTAGGCCAAAACATTCAGTACTTC. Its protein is CASSPGLAGGVGQNIQYF.

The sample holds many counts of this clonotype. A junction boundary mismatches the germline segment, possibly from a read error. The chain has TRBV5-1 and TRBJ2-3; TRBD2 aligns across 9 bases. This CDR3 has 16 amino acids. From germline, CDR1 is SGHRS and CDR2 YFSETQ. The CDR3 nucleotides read TGTGCCAGCAGTTTGGGACTAGCAGCTAGCACAGATACGCAGTATTTT. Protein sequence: CASSLGLAASTDTQYF.

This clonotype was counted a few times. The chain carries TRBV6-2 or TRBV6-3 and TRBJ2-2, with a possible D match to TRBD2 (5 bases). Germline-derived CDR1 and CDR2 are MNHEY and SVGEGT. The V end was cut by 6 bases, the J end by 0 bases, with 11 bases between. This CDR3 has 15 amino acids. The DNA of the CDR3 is TGTGCCAGCAGGCCGAGCGGTGCGAACACCGGGGAGCTGTTTTTT. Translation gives CASRPSGANTGELFF.

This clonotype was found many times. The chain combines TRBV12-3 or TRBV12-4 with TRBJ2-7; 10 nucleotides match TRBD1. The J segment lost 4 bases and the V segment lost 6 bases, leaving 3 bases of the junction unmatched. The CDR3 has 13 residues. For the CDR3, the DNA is TGTGCCAGCAGCGCGGACAGGGGGTACGAGCAGTACTTC. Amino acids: CASSADRGYEQYF.

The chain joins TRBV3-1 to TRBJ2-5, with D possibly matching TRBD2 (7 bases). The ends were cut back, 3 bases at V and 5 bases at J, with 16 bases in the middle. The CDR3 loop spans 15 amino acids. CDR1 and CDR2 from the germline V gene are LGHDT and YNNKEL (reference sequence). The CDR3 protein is CASSQGAGAPETQYF. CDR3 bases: TGTGCCAGCAGCCAGGGCGCGGGGGCGCCTGAGACCCAGTACTTC.

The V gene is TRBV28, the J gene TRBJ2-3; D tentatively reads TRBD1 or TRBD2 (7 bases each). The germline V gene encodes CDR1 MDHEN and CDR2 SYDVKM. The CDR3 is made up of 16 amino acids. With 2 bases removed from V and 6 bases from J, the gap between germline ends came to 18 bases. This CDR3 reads CASSLAQAGGADTQYF. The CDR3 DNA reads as TGTGCCAGCAGTTTAGCCCAGGCAGGGGGGGCGGATACGCAGTATTTT.

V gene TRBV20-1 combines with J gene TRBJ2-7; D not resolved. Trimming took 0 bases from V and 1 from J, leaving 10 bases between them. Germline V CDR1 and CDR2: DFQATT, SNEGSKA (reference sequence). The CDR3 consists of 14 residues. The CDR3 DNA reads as TGCAGTGCTAGAGATCGGTACGGATCCTACGAGCAGTACTTC. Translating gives CSARDRYGSYEQYF.

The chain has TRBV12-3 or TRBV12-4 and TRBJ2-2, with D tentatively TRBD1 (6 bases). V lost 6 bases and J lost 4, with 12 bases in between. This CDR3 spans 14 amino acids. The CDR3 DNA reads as TGTGCCAGCAGCTCTGGACAGTCCACCGGGGAGCTGTTTTTT. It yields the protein CASSSGQSTGELFF.

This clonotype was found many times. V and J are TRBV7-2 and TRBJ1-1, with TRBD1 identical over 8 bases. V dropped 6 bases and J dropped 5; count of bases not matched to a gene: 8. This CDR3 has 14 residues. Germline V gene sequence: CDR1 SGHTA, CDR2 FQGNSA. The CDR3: CASRGGTGPTEAFF. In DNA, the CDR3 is TGTGCCAGCAGGGGGGGGACAGGACCTACTGAAGCTTTCTTT.

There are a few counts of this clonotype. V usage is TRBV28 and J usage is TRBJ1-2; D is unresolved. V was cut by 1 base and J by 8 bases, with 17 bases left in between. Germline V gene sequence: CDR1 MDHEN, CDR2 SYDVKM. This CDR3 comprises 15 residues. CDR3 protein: CASSLFSGPSGGYTF. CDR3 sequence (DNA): TGTGCCAGCAGTTTATTCAGCGGGCCGTCTGGAGGCTACACCTTC.

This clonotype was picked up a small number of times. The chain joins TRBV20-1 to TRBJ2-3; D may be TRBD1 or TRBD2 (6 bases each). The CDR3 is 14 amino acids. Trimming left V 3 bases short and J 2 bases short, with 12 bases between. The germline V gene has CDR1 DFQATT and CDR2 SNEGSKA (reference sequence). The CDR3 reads CSARTGAHTDTQYF. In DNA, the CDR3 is TGCAGTGCTAGGACGGGGGCCCACACAGATACGCAGTATTTT.

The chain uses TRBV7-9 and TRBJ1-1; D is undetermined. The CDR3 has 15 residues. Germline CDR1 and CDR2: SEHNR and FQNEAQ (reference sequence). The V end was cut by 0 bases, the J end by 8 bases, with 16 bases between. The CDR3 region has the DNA TGTGCCAGCAGCTTAGCCCGAATCGGGGAATCGGAAGCTTTCTTT. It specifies CASSLARIGESEAFF.

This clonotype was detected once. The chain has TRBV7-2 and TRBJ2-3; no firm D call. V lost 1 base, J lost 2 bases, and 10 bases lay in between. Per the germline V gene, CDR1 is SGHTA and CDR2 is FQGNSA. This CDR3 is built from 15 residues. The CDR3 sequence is CASSLGPPNTDTQYF. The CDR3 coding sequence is TGTGCCAGCAGCTTAGGACCCCCAAACACAGATACGCAGTATTTT.

CDR3 in DNA: TGTGCCAGCATTGGAGAGGGTTCCAACTACGAGCAGTACTTC. It yields the protein CASIGEGSNYEQYF. The gene calls are TRBV2 and TRBJ2-7, with D possibly TRBD2 on 5 matching bases. V shed 7 bases and J shed 3 bases, with 16 bases lying between them. The CDR3 contains 14 residues. Germline loops: CDR1 SNHLY, CDR2 FYNNEI. Full variable domain (missing parts from reference TRBV2 and TRBJ2-7): EPEVTQTPSHQVTQMGQEVILRCVPISNHLYFYWYRQILGQKVEFLVSFYNNEISEKSEIFDDQFSVERPDGSNFTLKIRSTKLEDSAMYFCASIGEGSNYEQYFGPGTRLTVT.

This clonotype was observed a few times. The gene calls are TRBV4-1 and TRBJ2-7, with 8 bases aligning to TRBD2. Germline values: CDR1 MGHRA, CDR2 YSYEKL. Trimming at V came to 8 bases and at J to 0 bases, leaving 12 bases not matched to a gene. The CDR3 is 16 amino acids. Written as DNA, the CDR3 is TGCGCCAGCGGTCCAAGTATTAGCGGGGACTCCTACGAGCAGTACTTC. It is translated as CASGPSISGDSYEQYF.

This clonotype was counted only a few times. This chain's CDR3 is CASSQSSGWHQPQHF. Written as DNA, the CDR3 is TGTGCCAGCAGCCAGAGCTCAGGGTGGCATCAGCCCCAGCATTTT. The chain joins TRBV7-6 to TRBJ1-5, with a tentative D call TRBD1 (5 bases). Germline CDR1 is SGHVS and CDR2 is FNYEAQ. Trimming took 5 bases from V and 5 from J, leaving 16 bases between them. The CDR3 has 15 residues.

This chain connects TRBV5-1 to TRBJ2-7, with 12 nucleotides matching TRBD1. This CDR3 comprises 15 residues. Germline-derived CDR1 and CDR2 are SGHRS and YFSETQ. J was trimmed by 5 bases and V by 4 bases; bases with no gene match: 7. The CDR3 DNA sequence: TGCGCCAGCAGCCTCGGGACAGGGGGCCTGGACGAGCAGTACTTC. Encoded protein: CASSLGTGGLDEQYF.

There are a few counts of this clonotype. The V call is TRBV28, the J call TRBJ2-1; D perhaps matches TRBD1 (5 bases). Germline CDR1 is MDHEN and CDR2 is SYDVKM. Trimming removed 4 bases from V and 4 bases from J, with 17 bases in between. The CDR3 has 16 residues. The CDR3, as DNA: TGTGCCAGCAGTTATGGTCCAGGGTGGGGTTACAATGAGCAGTTCTTC. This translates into CASSYGPGWGYNEQFF.

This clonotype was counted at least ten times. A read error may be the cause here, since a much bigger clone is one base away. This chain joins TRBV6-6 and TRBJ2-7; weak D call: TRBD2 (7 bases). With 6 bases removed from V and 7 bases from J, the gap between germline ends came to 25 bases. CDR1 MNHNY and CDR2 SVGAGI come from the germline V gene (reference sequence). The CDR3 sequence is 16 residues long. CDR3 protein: CASRGVSKGKGGEQYF. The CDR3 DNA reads TGTGCCAGCAGGGGGGTATCAAAGGGAAAGGGGGGGGAGCAGTACTTC.

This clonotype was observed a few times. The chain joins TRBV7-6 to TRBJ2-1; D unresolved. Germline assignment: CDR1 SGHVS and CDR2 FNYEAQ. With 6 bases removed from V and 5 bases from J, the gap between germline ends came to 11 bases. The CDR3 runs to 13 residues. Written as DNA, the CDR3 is TGTGCCAGCAGGAGTGCCTGGGACAATGAGCAGTTCTTC. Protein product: CASRSAWDNEQFF.

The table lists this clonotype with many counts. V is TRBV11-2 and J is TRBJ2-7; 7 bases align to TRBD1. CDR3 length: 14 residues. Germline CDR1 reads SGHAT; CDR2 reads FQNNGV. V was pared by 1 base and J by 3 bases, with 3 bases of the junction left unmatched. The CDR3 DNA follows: TGTGCCAGCAGCTTAGGAGGACAGGACTACGAGCAGTACTTC. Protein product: CASSLGGQDYEQYF.

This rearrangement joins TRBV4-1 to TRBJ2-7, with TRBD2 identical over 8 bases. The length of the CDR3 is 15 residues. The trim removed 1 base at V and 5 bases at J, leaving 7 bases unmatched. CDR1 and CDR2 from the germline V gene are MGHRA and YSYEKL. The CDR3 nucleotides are TGCGCCAGCAGCCAAGCCGGGACTAGGGGGGACGAGCAGTACTTC. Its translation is CASSQAGTRGDEQYF.

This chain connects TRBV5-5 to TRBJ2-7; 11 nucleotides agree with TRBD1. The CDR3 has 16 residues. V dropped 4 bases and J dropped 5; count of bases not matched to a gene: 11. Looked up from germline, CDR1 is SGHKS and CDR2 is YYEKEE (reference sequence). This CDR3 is CASSLGQGVGGNEQYF. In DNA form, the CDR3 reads TGTGCCAGCAGCCTGGGACAGGGGGTCGGTGGGAACGAGCAGTACTTC.

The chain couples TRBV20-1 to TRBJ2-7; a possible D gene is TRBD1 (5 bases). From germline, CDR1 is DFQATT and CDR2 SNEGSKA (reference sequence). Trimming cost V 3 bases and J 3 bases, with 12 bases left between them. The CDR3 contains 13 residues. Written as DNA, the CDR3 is TGCAGTGCTAGTAGGGGTAGTAACTACGAGCAGTACTTC. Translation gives CSASRGSNYEQYF.

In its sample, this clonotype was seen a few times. This CDR3 reads CASSFGGRANEQYF. CDR3 bases: TGTGCCAGCAGTTTCGGTGGGAGGGCCAACGAGCAGTACTTC. The genes are TRBV27 and TRBJ2-7; 7 nucleotides match TRBD2. The CDR3 covers 14 residues. Germline V gives CDR1 MNHEY, CDR2 SMNVEV (reference sequence). Trimming at V came to 3 bases and at J to 5 bases, leaving 7 bases not matched to a gene.

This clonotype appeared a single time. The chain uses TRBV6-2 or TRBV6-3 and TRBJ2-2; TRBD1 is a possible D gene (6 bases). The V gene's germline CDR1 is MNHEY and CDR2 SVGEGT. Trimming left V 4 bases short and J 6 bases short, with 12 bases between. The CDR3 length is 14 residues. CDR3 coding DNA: TGTGCCAGCAGTTCTACAGGGTTCCCCGGGGAGCTGTTTTTT. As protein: CASSSTGFPGELFF.

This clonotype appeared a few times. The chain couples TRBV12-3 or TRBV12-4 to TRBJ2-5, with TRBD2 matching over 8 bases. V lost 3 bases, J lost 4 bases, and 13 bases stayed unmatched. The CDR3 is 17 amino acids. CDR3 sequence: CASSFTLAGSLGETQYF. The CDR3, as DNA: TGTGCCAGCAGTTTCACTTTAGCGGGATCTCTAGGAGAGACCCAGTACTTC.